The 21 T cell receptor beta chains below come from one sample, sequenced in a study of T cell repertoires in cytomegalovirus infection. In TCRdb, the reads were re-called with MiXCR into one record per CDR3 protein. The sample consists of almost 550,000 distinct CDR3 sequences, approximately 15% of them appearing once. Sequencing was done on a sample of CD8+ T cells from PBMCs. Every receptor here comes from a human donor in good health (CMV status not recorded). Some clones in this sample may be carry-over from other donors' samples.

This clonotype was seen only a few times. The chain uses TRBV7-9 and TRBJ2-3; 12 nucleotides match TRBD2. The CDR3 runs to 15 residues. V dropped 6 bases and J dropped 6; count of bases not matched to a gene: 7. Germline values: CDR1 SEHNR, CDR2 FQNEAQ (reference sequence). The CDR3 reads CASRALAGGLDTQYF. CDR3 DNA: TGTGCCAGCAGAGCTCTAGCGGGGGGGCTCGATACGCAGTATTTT.

The chain joins TRBV10-3 to TRBJ1-1, with 11 bases identical to TRBD1. The V and J ends lost 3 bases and 1 base, in that order; junction bases with no gene match: 7. Germline-derived CDR1 and CDR2 are ENHRY and SYGVKD. The CDR3 runs to 17 residues. The CDR3: CAISERTGGRRNTEAFF. DNA for the CDR3: TGTGCCATCAGTGAAAGGACAGGGGGCAGGAGGAACACTGAAGCTTTCTTT.

This clonotype showed up many times. The chain carries TRBV11-2 and TRBJ1-2; tentatively, D is TRBD1 (6 bases). In germline, CDR1 is SGHAT, CDR2 FQNNGV. CDR3 length: 14 residues. The V end was cut by 3 bases, the J end by 8 bases, with 16 bases between. The CDR3 region has the DNA TGTGCCAGCAGCTTTTTTGGCGGGGGCTCAGGCTACACCTTC. Protein sequence: CASSFFGGGSGYTF.

The rearrangement joins TRBV29-1 to TRBJ1-2, with D perhaps TRBD1 (6 bases). V dropped 0 bases and J dropped 4 bases, with 18 bases sitting between them. The CDR3 contains 16 residues. Germline loops: CDR1 SQVTM, CDR2 ANQGSEA. The CDR3 bases are TGCAGCGTTGAAGATCTGGGGGACAATGGGGGCTATGGCTACACCTTC. It is translated as CSVEDLGDNGGYGYTF.

Regarding this clonotype: This may arise from a read error, as a much more abundant clone is one base away. This chain uses TRBV10-3 with TRBJ2-3, with 8 bases aligning to TRBD2. The CDR3 consists of 14 residues. The trim removed 7 bases at V and 2 bases at J, leaving 5 bases unmatched. The germline CDR1 and CDR2 sequences are ENHRY and SYGVKD. The CDR3 DNA sequence: TGTGCCATCACCACGGGAGGGGTCACAGATACGCAGTATTTT. It specifies CAITTGGVTDTQYF.

This chain uses TRBV5-6 with TRBJ2-7, with TRBD2 matching 9 bases. V trimming: 0 bases; J trimming: 7 bases; junction bases outside the gene matches: 14. Germline V gives CDR1 SGHDT, CDR2 YYEEEE. The CDR3 runs to 17 residues. CDR3 loop: CASSLDAGLALLREQYF. In nucleotides, the CDR3 is TGTGCCAGCAGCTTGGATGCGGGACTAGCTTTATTGCGGGAGCAGTACTTC.

The rearrangement joins TRBV4-1 to TRBJ2-7; D is uncertain. CDR1 is MGHRA and CDR2 is YSYEKL in the germline V gene. Trimming shortened V by 0 bases and J by 3 bases, and 15 bases separated the two germline ends. The CDR3 totals 16 residues. DNA of the CDR3: TGCGCCAGCAGCCAAGAAGGAGCGAGCATCTTCTACGAGCAGTACTTC. Its protein is CASSQEGASIFYEQYF.

Turning to this clonotype: Here the CDR3 omits its conserved ending phenylalanine or tryptophan, so a read error is the likely source. The V gene is TRBV6-8, the J gene TRBJ2-1; 10 nucleotides match TRBD2. Germline-derived CDR1 and CDR2 are MNHGY and SAAAGT. The CDR3 contains 16 residues. V trimming: 5 bases; J trimming: 6 bases; junction bases outside the gene matches: 10. The CDR3 loop is CASSLPGTSVGNEQFL. The CDR3 nucleotides are TGTGCCAGCAGTCTACCGGGGACTAGCGTGGGCAATGAGCAGTTCTTA.

This clonotype has just a few counts. The chain is built from TRBV4-2 and TRBJ2-2; 13 bases agree with TRBD2. V gave up 4 bases and J gave up 4 bases; unmatched junction bases: 3. Germline assignment: CDR1 LGHNA and CDR2 YNFKEQ. This CDR3 spans 16 amino acids. CDR3 region: CASSPTSGGGTGELFF. Written as DNA, the CDR3 is TGTGCCAGCAGCCCTACTAGCGGGGGGGGCACCGGGGAGCTGTTTTTT.

This clonotype was detected ten times or more. The chain uses TRBV5-1 and TRBJ2-5, with TRBD1 matching over 9 bases. This CDR3 spans 15 amino acids. CDR1 SGHRS and CDR2 YFSETQ come from the germline V gene. Trimming took 4 bases from V and 4 from J; bases not matched to a gene: 8. CDR3 region: CASSLAPDRGETQYF. In DNA, the CDR3 is TGCGCCAGCAGCCTCGCCCCGGACAGGGGAGAGACCCAGTACTTC.

This clonotype was seen only once. V and J are TRBV12-3 or TRBV12-4 and TRBJ2-2; D may match TRBD1 or TRBD2 (5 bases each). This CDR3 contains 14 residues. The V end was cut by 3 bases, the J end by 4 bases, with 9 bases between. The CDR3 here is CASSFGDPTGELFF. The CDR3 DNA sequence: TGTGCCAGCAGTTTCGGGGACCCCACCGGGGAGCTGTTTTTT.

V is TRBV27 and J is TRBJ1-5; D possibly corresponds to TRBD1 (6 bases). The CDR3 has 15 residues. Germline V gene sequence: CDR1 MNHEY, CDR2 SMNVEV (reference sequence). The germline V and J ends were trimmed by 5 bases and 7 bases, with 18 bases remaining between them. The CDR3 spells CASSPQGRRGQPQHF. The CDR3, as DNA: TGTGCCAGCAGTCCCCAGGGGCGCAGAGGGCAGCCCCAGCATTTT.

The chain is built from TRBV6-2 or TRBV6-3 and TRBJ2-5; D uncertain. Looked up from germline, CDR1 is MNHEY and CDR2 is SVGEGT. The CDR3 covers 14 residues. With 4 bases removed from V and 2 bases from J, the gap between germline ends came to 11 bases. The DNA of the CDR3 is TGTGCCAGCAGTTTGTTAGGCGGACAAGAGACCCAGTACTTC. Its translation: CASSLLGGQETQYF.

This clonotype was picked up a small number of times. The V and J genes are TRBV4-2 and TRBJ2-7, with TRBD1 matching over 9 bases. V lost 8 bases to trimming and J lost 5 bases; unmatched junction nucleotides: 1. The germline gives CDR1 LGHNA, CDR2 YNFKEQ. CDR3 size: 11 residues. The CDR3 region is CASGDRDEQYF. The CDR3 DNA sequence: TGTGCCAGCGGGGACAGGGACGAGCAGTACTTC.

This clonotype has at least ten counts. The rearrangement uses TRBV3-1 and TRBJ2-1; D could derive from TRBD1 or TRBD2 (5 bases each). V dropped 6 bases and J dropped 2 bases, with 17 bases sitting between them. This CDR3 contains 16 residues. In germline, CDR1 is LGHDT, CDR2 YNNKEL (reference sequence). For the CDR3, the DNA is TGTGCCAGCAGACCTCAGGGAAGGGGAGCCTACAATGAGCAGTTCTTC. It encodes CASRPQGRGAYNEQFF.

This clonotype was counted ten times or more. The rearrangement joins TRBV27 to TRBJ2-1, with D possibly being TRBD2 (6 bases). The CDR3 consists of 14 residues. Per germline, CDR1 MNHEY and CDR2 SMNVEV (reference sequence). V lost 7 bases, J lost 5 bases, and 15 bases lay in between. The CDR3 is CASKVLGGHNEQFF. The CDR3 bases are TGTGCCAGCAAGGTATTGGGGGGACACAATGAGCAGTTCTTC.

The chain is built from TRBV27 and TRBJ1-6; tentative D call: TRBD1 (5 bases). This CDR3 spans 15 amino acids. V dropped 6 bases and J dropped 8 bases, with 17 bases sitting between them. Germline CDR1 is MNHEY and CDR2 is SMNVEV (reference sequence). The CDR3 sequence is CASSHAQGLDSPLHF. The CDR3 DNA reads as TGTGCCAGCAGCCACGCCCAGGGTCTCGATTCACCCCTCCACTTT.

This clonotype was recorded at least ten times. The genes are TRBV6-1 and TRBJ2-7; possible D gene TRBD2, 5 bases. The CDR3 runs 14 residues. The germline gives CDR1 MNHNS, CDR2 SASEGT. V gave up 5 bases and J gave up 4 bases, with 15 bases separating them. The CDR3 is CASSSRGMGYEQYF. CDR3 coding DNA: TGTGCCAGCAGTTCACGGGGAATGGGGTACGAGCAGTACTTC.

This clonotype was recorded many times. V usage is TRBV19 and J usage is TRBJ1-1; D remains ambiguous. The CDR3 loop spans 13 amino acids. V dropped 3 bases and J dropped 2 bases, with 7 bases sitting between them. The germline gives CDR1 LNHDA, CDR2 SQIVND (reference sequence). The CDR3 nucleotides are TGTGCCAGTAGTATTTTTGAAAACACTGAAGCTTTCTTT. This gives the protein CASSIFENTEAFF.

The chain is built from TRBV4-1 and TRBJ2-5; no firm D call. CDR3 size: 13 residues. Per the germline V gene, CDR1 is MGHRA and CDR2 is YSYEKL. Trimming took off 0 bases at V and 5 bases at J, with 7 bases between the two ends. This chain's CDR3 is CASSQEVGETQYF. CDR3 DNA sequence: TGCGCCAGCAGCCAAGAGGTGGGGGAGACCCAGTACTTC.

This clonotype has a count of ten or more. The genes are TRBV7-9 and TRBJ2-6, with D possibly matching TRBD1 (6 bases). Trimming stripped 5 bases from V and 0 bases from J, with 11 bases between. The CDR3 runs 16 residues. In germline, CDR1 is SEHNR, CDR2 FQNEAQ (reference sequence). CDR3: CASSADSLSGANVLTF. The CDR3 region has the DNA TGTGCCAGCAGCGCGGACAGCCTCTCTGGGGCCAACGTCCTGACTTTC.